One sample yielded the 21 T cell receptor beta chains listed below, sequenced in a study of control samples from healthy donors and cancer patients (TCRdb year 2020). The library came from the immunoSEQ multiplex PCR assay. TCRdb provides this immuneACCESS table in a form limited to in-frame rearrangements. Some clones are lacking; in checked studies, under half of them reflect an unresolved V gene, and why the rest are absent is not known. Within this sample are about 150,000 clones, with around 90% of them counted one time only. The ten largest clones capture about 0.64% of the sample. Sequencing used blood. All receptors derive from a woman in her thirties in good health.

The chain has TRBV24-1 and TRBJ2-2; possible D gene TRBD1, 5 bases. Per germline, CDR1 KGHDR and CDR2 SFDVKD. V was pared by 4 bases and J by 5 bases, with 10 bases between. The CDR3 is 14 residues long. CDR3 DNA: TGTGCCACCAGTGACCTCAGGGATACCGGGGAGCTGTTTTTT. Translated: CATSDLRDTGELFF.

V is TRBV6-5 and J is TRBJ1-4; TRBD1 matches at 7 bases. The CDR3 loop spans 15 amino acids. Germline V lookup: CDR1 MNHEY, CDR2 SVGAGI. Trimming cost V 7 bases and J 8 bases; bases outside gene matches: 13. CDR3 in amino acids: CASIPGGQGDEKLFF. The CDR3 nucleotides are TGTGCCAGCATTCCAGGGGGGCAGGGGGACGAAAAACTGTTTTTT.

This clone showed up just a few times. The rearrangement joins TRBV28 to TRBJ1-4; D ambiguous. V lost 8 bases and J 8 bases, leaving 21 bases between the germline ends. The CDR3 is 15 amino acids. Germline V gives CDR1 MDHEN, CDR2 SYDVKM. The CDR3 nucleotides are TGTGCCAGCTCACCCTCCGGAGGAAGAAGAGAAAAACTGTTTTTT. Its protein is CASSPSGGRREKLFF.

This sequence joins TRBV23-1 and TRBJ2-7; TRBD2 might be the D (5 bases). TRBV23-1 is identified as an open reading frame with a role that is uncertain. CDR3 length equals 16 residues. Trimming removed 4 bases at V and 3 bases at J, with 19 bases between. The CDR3 loop reads CASSLKEGRHLYEQYF. Here the CDR3 DNA reads TGCGCCAGCAGTCTAAAAGAGGGTCGACACCTCTACGAGCAGTACTTC.

In this sample, this clone turned up once. The rearrangement uses TRBV6-2 or TRBV6-3 and TRBJ2-5; a possible D gene is TRBD2 (5 bases). This CDR3 has 16 residues. Trimming took 0 bases from V and 2 from J, leaving 13 bases between them. The germline V gene encodes CDR1 MNHEY and CDR2 SVGEGT. CDR3 DNA sequence: TGTGCCAGCAGTTACTCGTCCAGGAGGACGCAAGAGACCCAGTACTTC. Protein product: CASSYSSRRTQETQYF.

The chain employs TRBV6-2 or TRBV6-3 and TRBJ1-5; 11 bases are a match to TRBD1. The V segment lost 2 bases and the J segment 7 bases; nucleotides outside the gene matches: 7. CDR1 MNHEY and CDR2 SVGEGT come from the germline V gene. This CDR3 is built from 16 residues. The CDR3 DNA sequence: TGTGCCAGCAGTTACAGGGGACAGGGGGTTAGGCAGCCCCAGCATTTT. It is translated as CASSYRGQGVRQPQHF.

The chain joins TRBV18 to TRBJ1-3, with D maybe TRBD1 (5 bases). Germline V gene data show CDR1 as KGHSH and CDR2 as LQKENI. The CDR3 totals 16 residues. V lost 3 bases and J lost 0, with 12 bases in between. The CDR3 loop is CASSPPDRLSGNTIYF. The CDR3 coding sequence is TGTGCCAGCTCACCTCCCGACAGACTCTCTGGAAACACCATATATTTT.

The rearrangement links TRBV7-3 to TRBJ2-3, with D perhaps matching TRBD1 (5 bases). The V gene lost 3 bases and the J gene lost 0 bases, with 10 bases spanning the gap. CDR1 is SGHTA, CDR2 FQGTGA, per germline. This CDR3 spans 15 amino acids. The CDR3 region is CASSFTGTSTDTQYF. DNA of the CDR3: TGTGCCAGCAGCTTCACAGGAACTAGCACAGATACGCAGTATTTT.

The chain is built from TRBV7-9 and TRBJ1-4, with D perhaps TRBD1 (5 bases). Germline loops: CDR1 SEHNR, CDR2 FQNEAQ (reference sequence). The germline V and J ends were trimmed by 6 bases and 3 bases, with 14 bases remaining between them. There are 15 residues in the CDR3. Written as DNA, the CDR3 is TGTGCCAGCAGTTTTCAGGGTTTAGCTAATGAAAAACTGTTTTTT. This gives the protein CASSFQGLANEKLFF.

V and J are TRBV7-8 and TRBJ2-2; 7 positions match TRBD1. The CDR3 sequence is 15 residues long. J lost 0 bases, V lost 2 bases, and 0 bases had no gene match. The germline V gene has CDR1 SGHVS and CDR2 FQNEAQ. The CDR3 DNA follows: TGTGCCAGCAGCTTACAGGGGGCGAACACCGGGGAGCTGTTTTTT. Translated: CASSLQGANTGELFF.

This rearrangement joins TRBV6-5 to TRBJ2-5; 10 nucleotides line up with TRBD1. The CDR3 runs 13 residues. J gave up 4 bases and V 8 bases, and 4 bases lay outside the gene matches. Germline V gene sequence: CDR1 MNHEY, CDR2 SVGAGI. In DNA form, the CDR3 reads TGTGCCAGCCTGACAGGGGGCTTAGAGACCCAGTACTTC. As protein: CASLTGGLETQYF.

This clone was observed a few times. The chain has TRBV6-4 and TRBJ2-1; D not resolved. CDR3 size: 13 residues. The V end was cut by 6 bases, the J end by 8 bases, with 14 bases between. Germline-derived CDR1 and CDR2 are MRHNA and SNTAGT. CDR3 nucleotide sequence: TGTGCCAGCAGGGCCGGGCCCCTCTATGAGCAGTTCTTC. Protein sequence: CASRAGPLYEQFF.

A few counts support this clone. The J gene is TRBJ2-7, the V gene TRBV7-9; D gene uncertain. The germline V gene has CDR1 SEHNR and CDR2 FQNEAQ (reference sequence). There are 16 residues in the CDR3. V shed 5 bases and J shed 0 bases, with 17 bases lying between them. CDR3 in amino acids: CASSKDFSLPSYEQYF. CDR3 DNA sequence: TGTGCCAGCAGCAAAGACTTCTCCCTGCCCTCCTACGAGCAGTACTTC. The variable domain in full, completed from reference TRBV7-9 and TRBJ2-7, reads DTGVSQNPRHKITKRGQNVTFRCDPISEHNRLYWYRQTLGQGPEFLTYFQNEAQLEKSRLLSDRFSAERPKGSFSTLEIQRTEQGDSAMYLCASSKDFSLPSYEQYFGPGTRLTVT.

V is TRBV5-5 and J is TRBJ2-7, with TRBD2 matching over 12 bases. J gave up 4 bases and V 4 bases, and 6 bases lay outside the gene matches. The CDR3 loop spans 15 amino acids. Germline V gene lookup returns CDR1 SGHKS and CDR2 YYEKEE (reference sequence). CDR3 sequence reads: CASSRRTSGIYEQYF. The CDR3 DNA follows: TGTGCCAGCAGCCGTCGGACTAGCGGGATTTACGAGCAGTACTTC.

The chain recombines TRBV12-5 with TRBJ2-3, with 9 bases that match TRBD2. The CDR3 consists of 21 residues. V shed 1 base and J 0 bases; nucleotides not matched to a gene: 17. Per germline, CDR1 LGHNT and CDR2 FRNRAP. This CDR3 is CASGLDRASGIPRASTDTQYF. The CDR3 DNA follows: TGTGCTAGTGGTTTGGATCGGGCTAGCGGGATACCACGTGCTAGCACAGATACGCAGTATTTT.

In regard to this clone: One end of the junction varies from germline; a read error may be responsible. The chain links TRBV3-1 (or the pseudogene TRBV3-2) to TRBJ1-4; D unclear. This CDR3 is built from 15 residues. The germline V gene encodes CDR1 LGHDT and CDR2 YNNKEL (reference sequence). The CDR3 nucleotides are TGTGCCAGCAGCGAAGAATTTGGAGGAGGAGAAAAACTGTTTTTT. Translating it yields CASSEEFGGGEKLFF.

The chain carries TRBV28 and TRBJ2-5; TRBD2 agrees at 15 bases. V gave up 3 bases and J gave up 4 bases; unmatched junction bases: 6. Germline CDR1 reads MDHEN; CDR2 reads SYDVKM. The CDR3 is 17 amino acids. The DNA for the CDR3 is TGTGCCAGCAGTTTCGGACTAGCGGGAGGGCCTGGAGAGACCCAGTACTTC. Encoded protein: CASSFGLAGGPGETQYF.

This clone was found a few times. This sequence joins TRBV4-1 and TRBJ2-7; TRBD1 matches at 7 bases. The germline V gene encodes CDR1 MGHRA and CDR2 YSYEKL. V was clipped by 6 bases and J by 6 bases; unmatched bases: 8. The CDR3 contains 13 residues. The DNA of the CDR3 is TGCGCCAGCAGTTGGACGACAGGGAGCGAGCAGTACTTC. This codes for CASSWTTGSEQYF.

This clone has a single count. The V call is TRBV4-3, the J call TRBJ2-7; 8 nucleotides line up with TRBD2. Germline V CDR1 and CDR2: LGHNA, YSLEER. CDR3 length: 14 residues. The ends lost 0 bases at V and 5 bases at J; junction bases unmatched: 3. The CDR3 nucleotides are TGCGCCAGCAGCCAAGATCGCGGGAGGAACGAGCAGTACTTC. Its translation is CASSQDRGRNEQYF.

The chain employs TRBV15 and TRBJ2-1, with a possible D match to TRBD1 (5 bases). The germline CDR1 and CDR2 sequences are LNHNV and YYDKDF (reference sequence). Trimming cost V 4 bases and J 7 bases, with 17 bases left between them. The CDR3 is made up of 15 amino acids. CDR3 DNA: TGTGCCACCAGCATCCGTGGCAGGGCAGGGAATGAGCAGTTCTTC. Protein: CATSIRGRAGNEQFF.

The rearrangement links TRBV6-5 to TRBJ1-5; TRBD1 matches 8 bases. With 6 bases clipped from V and 4 bases from J, the junction kept 5 bases outside the gene matches. Germline lookup yields CDR1 MNHEY and CDR2 SVGAGI. The CDR3 length is 14 residues. The CDR3 DNA sequence: TGTGCCAGCAGCCCGGACAGGGCAAATCAGCCCCAGCATTTT. Protein sequence: CASSPDRANQPQHF.